Listed below are T cell receptor beta chains from one sample, sequenced in a study of blood T cells in healthy people across ages. One entry per CDR3 protein, called by TCRdb with MiXCR from the 5' RACE reads. Of about 1.5 million distinct CDR3 sequences listed, about 43% are singletons. Sequenced: blood. All receptors come from a young woman in good health. The CDR3 runs from the conserved cysteine through the conserved F or W. Each record gives: V gene, J gene, D gene, clone size, CDR3 protein, CDR3 DNA. The D gene is left open where the match is weak. For some rows the clone size is stated as once, few or many, or as a class when expanded; others skip it.

v_gene: TRBV6-1
j_gene: TRBJ1-1
d_gene: NA
abundance: few
CDR3aa: CASSGTANTEAFF
CDR3nt: TGTGCCAGCAGTGGGACAGCAAACACTGAAGCTTTCTTT

v_gene: TRBV24-1
j_gene: TRBJ2-5
d_gene: NA
abundance: NA
CDR3aa: CATSDKGRETQYF
CDR3nt: TGTGCCACCAGTGATAAGGGTAGGGAGACCCAGTACTTC

v_gene: TRBV5-1
j_gene: TRBJ2-3
d_gene: TRBD2
abundance: few
CDR3aa: CASSSFSGGVSDTQYF
CDR3nt: TGCGCCAGCAGCTCTTTTAGCGGGGGGGTTTCAGATACGCAGTATTTT

v_gene: TRBV7-2
j_gene: TRBJ2-5
d_gene: NA
abundance: few
CDR3aa: CASSLGWGGGGETQYF
CDR3nt: TGTGCCAGCAGCTTAGGCTGGGGGGGCGGAGGAGAGACCCAGTACTTC

v_gene: TRBV27
j_gene: TRBJ2-7
d_gene: NA
abundance: NA
CDR3aa: CASSSPGTSPYEQYF
CDR3nt: TGTGCCAGCAGCTCCCCCGGGACTTCTCCCTACGAGCAGTACTTC

v_gene: TRBV5-5
j_gene: TRBJ2-7
d_gene: NA
abundance: NA
CDR3aa: CASSYPQGLLSYEQYF
CDR3nt: TGTGCCAGCAGCTACCCGCAGGGGCTCCTCTCCTACGAGCAGTACTTC

v_gene: TRBV5-1
j_gene: TRBJ2-1
d_gene: NA
abundance: few
CDR3aa: CASGTGSSYNEQFF
CDR3nt: TGTGCCAGCGGTACAGGGAGCTCCTACAATGAGCAGTTCTTC

v_gene: TRBV20-1
j_gene: TRBJ2-3
d_gene: TRBD2
abundance: few
CDR3aa: CSAGGGSGVNTQYF
CDR3nt: TGCAGTGCTGGGGGAGGTAGCGGGGTGAATACGCAGTATTTT

v_gene: TRBV5-1
j_gene: TRBJ2-4
d_gene: TRBD1
abundance: many
CDR3aa: CASSVPGTEKNIQYF
CDR3nt: TGCGCCAGCAGCGTACCCGGGACAGAAAAAAACATTCAGTACTTC

v_gene: TRBV12-3/TRBV12-4
j_gene: TRBJ2-3
d_gene: NA
abundance: NA
CDR3aa: CASSLVTRLADTQYF
CDR3nt: TGTGCCAGCAGTTTGGTGACTCGACTAGCAGATACGCAGTATTTT

v_gene: TRBV20-1
j_gene: TRBJ2-7
d_gene: TRBD1
abundance: NA
CDR3aa: CSARWPGQVFAEQYF
CDR3nt: TGCAGTGCTAGATGGCCGGGACAGGTGTTTGCCGAGCAGTACTTC

v_gene: TRBV29-1
j_gene: TRBJ2-3
d_gene: NA
abundance: few
CDR3aa: CSFSTDTQYF
CDR3nt: TGCAGCTTCAGCACAGATACGCAGTATTTT

v_gene: TRBV18
j_gene: TRBJ2-3
d_gene: NA
abundance: NA
CDR3aa: CASSPAGNTDTQYF
CDR3nt: TGTGCCAGCTCACCAGCAGGCAACACAGATACGCAGTATTTT

v_gene: TRBV6-1
j_gene: TRBJ2-7
d_gene: NA
abundance: NA
CDR3aa: CASSKEERPFPYYEQYF
CDR3nt: TGTGCCAGCAGCAAAGAAGAAAGGCCTTTCCCTTACTACGAGCAGTACTTC

v_gene: TRBV20-1
j_gene: TRBJ2-7
d_gene: NA
abundance: NA
CDR3aa: CSAAFRDRTSEQYF
CDR3nt: TGCAGTGCTGCCTTTAGGGACAGGACTAGCGAGCAGTACTTC

v_gene: TRBV7-2
j_gene: TRBJ2-2
d_gene: NA
abundance: NA
CDR3aa: CASRADRGTGELFF
CDR3nt: TGTGCCAGCAGGGCCGACAGAGGAACCGGGGAGCTGTTTTTT

v_gene: TRBV27
j_gene: TRBJ2-7
d_gene: NA
abundance: NA
CDR3aa: CTSREDESYEQYF
CDR3nt: TGTACCAGCAGGGAGGACGAATCCTACGAGCAGTACTTC

v_gene: TRBV4-1
j_gene: TRBJ1-2
d_gene: NA
abundance: few
CDR3aa: CASSQDAGSSYGYTF
CDR3nt: TGCGCCAGCAGCCAAGATGCGGGCAGTTCCTATGGCTACACCTTC

v_gene: TRBV20-1
j_gene: TRBJ2-7
d_gene: NA
abundance: NA
CDR3aa: CSGSVSDNEQYF
CDR3nt: TGCAGTGGGTCAGTTTCCGACAATGAGCAGTACTTC

v_gene: TRBV10-3
j_gene: TRBJ2-2
d_gene: NA
abundance: NA
CDR3aa: CAISSAPNTGELFF
CDR3nt: TGTGCCATCAGTTCTGCTCCGAACACCGGGGAGCTGTTTTTT

v_gene: TRBV11-2
j_gene: TRBJ2-2
d_gene: NA
abundance: NA
CDR3aa: CASSSTQPLVPGELFF
CDR3nt: TGTGCCAGCAGCTCGACTCAACCACTAGTTCCCGGGGAGCTGTTTTTT

v_gene: TRBV6-5
j_gene: TRBJ1-2
d_gene: NA
abundance: NA
CDR3aa: CASSSAAEGTYGYTF
CDR3nt: TGTGCCAGCAGTTCCGCTGCCGAGGGAACCTATGGCTACACCTTC

v_gene: TRBV28
j_gene: TRBJ2-7
d_gene: NA
abundance: NA
CDR3aa: CASSRGARNEQYF
CDR3nt: TGTGCCAGCAGTCGGGGGGCGAGGAACGAGCAGTACTTC

v_gene: TRBV7-9
j_gene: TRBJ2-1
d_gene: TRBD2
abundance: few
CDR3aa: CASSSPTSGRGNEQFF
CDR3nt: TGTGCCAGCAGCTCTCCTACTAGCGGGAGAGGTAATGAGCAGTTCTTC

v_gene: TRBV6-5
j_gene: TRBJ1-6
d_gene: TRBD1
abundance: NA
CDR3aa: CASSYLGQGAGSPLHF
CDR3nt: TGTGCCAGCAGTTACCTGGGACAGGGGGCTGGTTCACCCCTCCACTTT

v_gene: TRBV10-2
j_gene: TRBJ2-3
d_gene: NA
abundance: few
CDR3aa: CASRVSKITDTQYF
CDR3nt: TGCGCCAGCAGGGTTTCGAAGATCACAGATACGCAGTATTTT

v_gene: TRBV7-6
j_gene: TRBJ2-1
d_gene: TRBD2
abundance: NA
CDR3aa: CASSLDSPAGGYNEQFF
CDR3nt: TGTGCCAGCAGCTTAGACTCTCCGGCGGGGGGTTACAATGAGCAGTTCTTC

v_gene: TRBV3-1
j_gene: TRBJ1-6
d_gene: NA
abundance: NA
CDR3aa: CASSQEGTYDNSPLHF
CDR3nt: TGTGCCAGCAGCCAAGAGGGAACATACGATAATTCACCCCTCCACTTT

v_gene: TRBV2
j_gene: TRBJ2-3
d_gene: NA
abundance: few
CDR3aa: CASRSGITDTQYF
CDR3nt: TGTGCCAGCAGGAGTGGTATCACAGATACGCAGTATTTT

v_gene: TRBV28
j_gene: TRBJ2-1
d_gene: TRBD2
abundance: few
CDR3aa: CASSLLGGDYNEQFF
CDR3nt: TGTGCCAGCAGTCTCCTCGGGGGGGACTACAATGAGCAGTTCTTC

v_gene: TRBV2
j_gene: TRBJ1-4
d_gene: NA
abundance: NA
CDR3aa: CASSEDKVNEKLFF
CDR3nt: TGTGCCAGCAGTGAGGACAAGGTTAATGAAAAACTGTTTTTT

v_gene: TRBV6-1
j_gene: TRBJ1-5
d_gene: TRBD1
abundance: NA
CDR3aa: CASTDRGWGNQPQHF
CDR3nt: TGTGCCAGCACTGACAGGGGATGGGGCAATCAGCCCCAGCATTTT

v_gene: TRBV27
j_gene: TRBJ1-2
d_gene: TRBD1
abundance: few
CDR3aa: CASSPRQGRGYTF
CDR3nt: TGTGCCAGCAGCCCCCGACAGGGTCGTGGCTACACCTTC

v_gene: TRBV15
j_gene: TRBJ1-4
d_gene: NA
abundance: NA
CDR3aa: CATSRDPGEWGLFF
CDR3nt: TGTGCCACCAGCAGAGACCCGGGGGAATGGGGACTGTTTTTT

v_gene: TRBV7-9
j_gene: TRBJ2-7
d_gene: TRBD1
abundance: NA
CDR3aa: CASSSINAGTGTYEQYF
CDR3nt: TGTGCCAGCAGTTCGATCAACGCCGGGACAGGGACTTACGAGCAGTACTTC

v_gene: TRBV9
j_gene: TRBJ2-3
d_gene: TRBD2
abundance: NA
CDR3aa: CASSAGTTDADTQYF
CDR3nt: TGTGCCAGCAGCGCCGGGACTACTGACGCAGATACGCAGTATTTT

v_gene: TRBV6-6
j_gene: TRBJ1-2
d_gene: TRBD1
abundance: NA
CDR3aa: CASSSGGDRGYYGYTF
CDR3nt: TGTGCCAGCAGTTCCGGCGGGGACAGGGGCTACTATGGCTACACCTTC

v_gene: TRBV13
j_gene: TRBJ1-1
d_gene: NA
abundance: NA
CDR3aa: CASSLGTPGTLDTEAFF
CDR3nt: TGTGCCAGCAGCTTAGGAACCCCAGGGACCTTAGACACTGAAGCTTTCTTT

v_gene: TRBV28
j_gene: TRBJ1-4
d_gene: NA
abundance: once
CDR3aa: CASSFTGFANEKLFF
CDR3nt: TGTGCCAGCAGTTTTACAGGGTTCGCTAATGAAAAACTGTTTTTT

v_gene: TRBV20-1
j_gene: TRBJ1-4
d_gene: NA
abundance: NA
CDR3aa: CSARTVEKLFF
CDR3nt: TGCAGTGCAAGGACAGTAGAAAAACTGTTTTTT

v_gene: TRBV11-3
j_gene: TRBJ1-1
d_gene: TRBD1
abundance: NA
CDR3aa: CASSHGQGGFTEAFF
CDR3nt: TGTGCCAGCAGCCACGGACAGGGCGGTTTCACTGAAGCTTTCTTT

v_gene: TRBV20-1
j_gene: TRBJ2-1
d_gene: TRBD2
abundance: few
CDR3aa: CSARPSGSANEQFF
CDR3nt: TGCAGTGCTAGACCCAGCGGGAGTGCGAATGAGCAGTTCTTC

v_gene: TRBV12-3/TRBV12-4
j_gene: TRBJ2-2
d_gene: NA
abundance: NA
CDR3aa: CASSLAGEYTGELFF
CDR3nt: TGTGCCAGCAGTTTAGCGGGGGAGTACACCGGGGAGCTGTTTTTT

v_gene: TRBV29-1
j_gene: TRBJ2-7
d_gene: TRBD2
abundance: NA
CDR3aa: CSADGLAPTYEQYF
CDR3nt: TGCAGCGCCGACGGACTAGCGCCAACCTACGAGCAGTACTTC